The following is a T cell receptor beta chain sequence with its context. This clone was counted a few times. It lacks a known antigen. No clone much larger than this one lies a single base away; base qualities are absent. This entry is derived from a study of T cell changes during pregnancy in multiple sclerosis (dated by TCRdb to 2018 to 2020). Turning to the overall study: The study examined how the T cell repertoire changed over the course of pregnancy in women with multiple sclerosis.

Receptor libraries were prepared by the immunoSEQ multiplex PCR assay. In its TCRdb copy, this immuneACCESS table keeps in-frame sequences only and misses some clones. Where compared with another copy, unresolved V genes explain less than half of these, and the others have no known cause. The sample data list more than 75,000 clones, and approximately 92% of these were observed just once. Clones ranked in the top ten supply more than 1% of the sample. The V and J ends are trimmed by 4 bases and 2 bases, leaving 15 bases between them. Including the terminal cysteine and phenylalanine, the CDR3 comprises 16 residues. The entry retains the CDR3 DNA only, 48 bases that are in frame from base 1. From a lookup of the germline V gene, CDR1 and CDR2 are MDHEN and SYDVKM.

The sequencing used peripheral blood, collected in the first trimester of pregnancy. The chain joins TRBV28 to TRBJ1-5; the D segment cannot be called with confidence. The clonotype comes from a female donor with multiple sclerosis, enrolled in a pregnancy study. The CDR3 corresponds to CASSSFPNSGNQPQHF. In nucleotides, the sequence is TGTGCCAGCAGTTCTTTTCCGAACAGTGGCAATCAGCCCCAGCATTTT.